This record concerns one T cell receptor (beta chain) sequence. Its antigen remains unidentified. This entry belongs to a study of identifying expanded T cells in peripheral blood. Study-wide points: Differentially abundant clones: around 1.2 between replicates, 16.4 at around 2 weeks, more than 18 at four. Clone count variance between approximately two-week samples rose with total template count.

The CDR3 is 16 residues long. In germline, CDR1 is SGHDT, CDR2 YYEEEE. With 0 bases removed from V and 0 bases from J, the gap between germline ends came to 10 bases. This table comes from immunoSEQ multiplex PCR, and its TCRdb copy is limited to in-frame clones, with some not included. In the table there are about 86,000 clones, 88% of which are singletons. Material: blood. The chain has TRBV5-6 and TRBJ1-3; D not resolved. The source is a person aged 18 to 75 in good health. CDR3 in amino acids: CASSLAGASSGNTIYF. CDR3 bases: TGTGCCAGCAGCTTGGCTGGCGCTAGCTCTGGAAACACCATATATTTT.